This T cell receptor (beta chain) was captured by sequencing in a study of T cell responses to AZD1222 COVID-19 vaccine. Study observations and caveats: The donors showed a predominance of white British ancestry and of females, with possible underestimation of clonal diversity.

The CDR3 extends over 11 amino acids. The V end lost 8 bases, the J end lost 7 bases, and 8 bases lay between the germline ends. CDR1 and CDR2 (germline): LGHDT, YNNKEL (reference sequence). On this clone: Its cognate antigen is unknown.

Method: immunoSEQ multiplex PCR; TCRdb's copy keeps in-frame clones and lacks some. The sample lists 55,000 to 65,000 clones, 70% to 90% occurring once. The specimen comprised peripheral blood, sampled on day 0 of AZD1222 vaccination. This TCR was sampled from an adult in good health. J is TRBJ2-2 and V is TRBV3-1 (or the pseudogene TRBV3-2), with D perhaps matching TRBD2 (5 bases). The CDR3 nucleotides read TGTGCCAGCCACCGGGGCGGGGAGCTGTTTTTT. Residues: CASHRGGELFF.